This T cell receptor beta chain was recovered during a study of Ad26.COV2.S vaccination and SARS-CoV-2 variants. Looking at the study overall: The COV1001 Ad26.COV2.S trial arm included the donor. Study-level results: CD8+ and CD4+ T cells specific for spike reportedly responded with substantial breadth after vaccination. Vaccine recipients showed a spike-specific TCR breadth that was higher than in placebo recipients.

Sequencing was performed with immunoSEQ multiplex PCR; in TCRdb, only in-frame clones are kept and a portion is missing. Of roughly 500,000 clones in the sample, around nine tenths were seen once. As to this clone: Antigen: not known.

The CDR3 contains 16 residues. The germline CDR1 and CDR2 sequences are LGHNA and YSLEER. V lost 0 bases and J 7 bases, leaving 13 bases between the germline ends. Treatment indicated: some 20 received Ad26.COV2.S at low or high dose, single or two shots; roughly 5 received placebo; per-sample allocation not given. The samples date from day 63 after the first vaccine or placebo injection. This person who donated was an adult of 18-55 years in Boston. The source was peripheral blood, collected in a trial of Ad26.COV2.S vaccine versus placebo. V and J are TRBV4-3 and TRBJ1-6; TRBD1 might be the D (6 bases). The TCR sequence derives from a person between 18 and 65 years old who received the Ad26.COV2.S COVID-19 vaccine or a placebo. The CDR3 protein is CASSQDLGRGNSPLHF. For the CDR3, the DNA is TGCGCCAGCAGCCAAGATCTGGGCAGGGGAAATTCACCCCTCCACTTT.